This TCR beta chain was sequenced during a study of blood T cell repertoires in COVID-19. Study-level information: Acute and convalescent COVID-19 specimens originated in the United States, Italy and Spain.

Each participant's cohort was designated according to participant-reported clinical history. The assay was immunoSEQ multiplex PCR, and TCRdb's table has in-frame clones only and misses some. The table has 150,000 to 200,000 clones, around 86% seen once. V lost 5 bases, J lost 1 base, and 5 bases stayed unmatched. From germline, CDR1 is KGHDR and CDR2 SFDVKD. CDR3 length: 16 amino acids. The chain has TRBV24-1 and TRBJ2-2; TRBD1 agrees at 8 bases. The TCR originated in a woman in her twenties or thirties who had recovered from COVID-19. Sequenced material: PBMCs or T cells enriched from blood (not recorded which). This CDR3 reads CATSASGTGNTGELFF. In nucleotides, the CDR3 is TGTGCCACCAGTGCATCCGGGACAGGGAACACCGGGGAGCTGTTTTTT.